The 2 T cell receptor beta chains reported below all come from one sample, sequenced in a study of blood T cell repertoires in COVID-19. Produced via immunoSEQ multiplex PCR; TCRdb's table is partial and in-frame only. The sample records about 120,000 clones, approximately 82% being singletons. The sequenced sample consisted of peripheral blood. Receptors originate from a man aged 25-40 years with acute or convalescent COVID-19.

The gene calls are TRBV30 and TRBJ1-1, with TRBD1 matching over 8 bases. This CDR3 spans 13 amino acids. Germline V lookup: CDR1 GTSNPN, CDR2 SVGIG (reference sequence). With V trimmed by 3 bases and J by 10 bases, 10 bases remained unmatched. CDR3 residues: CAWRGTGLGGAFF. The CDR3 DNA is TGTGCCTGGAGGGGGACAGGCTTGGGGGGAGCTTTCTTT.

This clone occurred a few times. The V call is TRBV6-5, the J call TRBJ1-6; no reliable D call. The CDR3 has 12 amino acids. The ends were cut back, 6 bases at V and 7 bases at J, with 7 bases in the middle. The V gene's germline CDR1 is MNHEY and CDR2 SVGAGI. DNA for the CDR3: TGTGCCAGCAGATCAGGAAATTCACCCCTCCACTTT. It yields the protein CASRSGNSPLHF.